The rows below give T cell receptor beta chains drawn from one sample of a study of blood T cell repertoires in COVID-19. Method: immunoSEQ multiplex PCR; TCRdb's copy keeps in-frame clones and lacks some. The repertoire holds 150,000 to 200,000 clones, with just over 85% as singletons. Sequencing input: peripheral blood. Source of these receptors: a man aged 45-65 years with active or convalescent COVID-19. Both conserved end residues are part of each CDR3. Fields, in order: clone size, J gene, D gene, V gene, CDR3 protein, CDR3 DNA. D genes are given only for firm matches. Part of the rows lack a size; the others show once, few, many or a class for expanded clones.

size: .
J: TRBJ2-7
D: .
V: TRBV6-2/TRBV6-3
CDR3: CASSSPGQRVEQYF
DNA: TGTGCCAGCAGTTCCCCCGGACAGCGTGTGGAGCAGTACTTC

size: once
J: TRBJ1-1
D: .
V: TRBV6-6
CDR3: CASSRQEVSEAFF
DNA: TGTGCCAGCAGTCGACAGGAAGTCTCTGAAGCTTTCTTT

size: few
J: TRBJ1-2
D: TRBD1
V: TRBV3-1/TRBV3-2
CDR3: CASSQLGQSGGYGYTF
DNA: TGTGCCAGCAGCCAACTGGGACAGTCAGGGGGCTATGGCTACACCTTC

size: .
J: TRBJ2-5
D: TRBD1
V: TRBV2
CDR3: CASRQDRRGETQYF
DNA: TGTGCCAGCAGACAGGACAGGCGAGGGGAGACCCAGTACTTC

size: .
J: TRBJ1-6
D: .
V: TRBV30
CDR3: CAWRQGMNSPLHF
DNA: TGTGCCTGGAGACAGGGCATGAATTCACCCCTCCACTTT

size: .
J: TRBJ1-1
D: .
V: TRBV6-1
CDR3: CASSERRSSTEAFF
DNA: TGTGCCAGCAGTGAAAGGCGGAGTAGCACTGAAGCTTTCTTT

size: .
J: TRBJ2-5
D: TRBD1
V: TRBV5-4
CDR3: CASSDRQGATTQYF
DNA: TGTGCCAGCAGCGACCGACAGGGGGCGACGACCCAGTACTTC

size: .
J: TRBJ1-6
D: .
V: TRBV5-1
CDR3: CASSPTRDSPLHF
DNA: TGCGCCAGCAGCCCCACTCGAGATTCACCCCTCCACTTT

size: .
J: TRBJ2-2
D: TRBD1
V: TRBV6-5
CDR3: CASSYRQGDTGELFF
DNA: TGTGCCAGCAGTTATCGACAGGGGGACACCGGGGAGCTGTTTTTT

size: .
J: TRBJ2-3
D: TRBD2
V: TRBV29-1
CDR3: CSLRGLADISTDTQYF
DNA: TGCAGCCTGAGGGGACTAGCGGATATTAGCACAGATACGCAGTATTTT

size: .
J: TRBJ2-1
D: TRBD2
V: TRBV7-3
CDR3: CASSLHGGLAGEQFF
DNA: TGTGCCAGCAGCCTTCACGGGGGACTAGCGGGAGAGCAGTTCTTC

size: .
J: TRBJ2-7
D: TRBD2
V: TRBV7-2
CDR3: CASSASGRIPYEQYF
DNA: TGTGCCAGCAGCGCAAGCGGGAGAATACCCTACGAGCAGTACTTC

size: once
J: TRBJ2-3
D: .
V: TRBV15
CDR3: CATSRDGGAGTDTQYF
DNA: TGTGCCACCAGCAGAGATGGCGGGGCTGGCACAGATACGCAGTATTTT

size: .
J: TRBJ2-1
D: TRBD2
V: TRBV25-1
CDR3: CASSDSGGEQFF
DNA: TGTGCCAGCAGTGATAGCGGGGGGGAGCAGTTCTTC

size: .
J: TRBJ2-7
D: .
V: TRBV3-1/TRBV3-2
CDR3: CASSPTSSYEQYF
DNA: TGTGCCAGCAGCCCCACTAGTAGCTACGAGCAGTACTTC

size: .
J: TRBJ2-7
D: TRBD1
V: TRBV29-1
CDR3: CSVDGDRGGSYEQYF
DNA: TGCAGCGTTGACGGCGACAGGGGGGGATCCTACGAGCAGTACTTC

size: .
J: TRBJ1-6
D: TRBD1
V: TRBV5-1
CDR3: CASSSQTGGVGANSPLHF
DNA: TGCGCCAGCAGCTCCCAGACAGGGGGCGTTGGGGCCAATTCACCCCTCCACTTT

size: .
J: TRBJ2-1
D: TRBD2
V: TRBV19
CDR3: CASSIQREVNEQFF
DNA: TGTGCCAGTAGTATCCAGCGGGAGGTAAATGAGCAGTTCTTC

size: .
J: TRBJ2-7
D: .
V: TRBV29-1
CDR3: CSVEYGQAYEQYF
DNA: TGCAGCGTTGAATACGGCCAGGCCTACGAGCAGTACTTC

size: once
J: TRBJ1-6
D: .
V: TRBV27
CDR3: CASSSLEEPYNSPLHF
DNA: TGTGCCAGCAGTTCCCTTGAGGAGCCATATAATTCACCCCTCCACTTT

size: .
J: TRBJ1-3
D: .
V: TRBV2
CDR3: CASSLFSGNTIYF
DNA: TGTGCCAGCAGTCTTTTCTCTGGAAACACCATATATTTT

size: .
J: TRBJ2-7
D: TRBD1
V: TRBV7-9
CDR3: CASSFGQGVGYEQYF
DNA: TGTGCCAGCAGCTTCGGACAGGGGGTAGGGTACGAGCAGTACTTC

size: .
J: TRBJ1-3
D: .
V: TRBV18
CDR3: CASSTYDSSGNTIYF
DNA: TGTGCCAGCTCCACATATGACAGCTCTGGAAACACCATATATTTT

size: few
J: TRBJ1-2
D: .
V: TRBV9
CDR3: CASSDTGHDGYTF
DNA: TGTGCCAGCAGCGATACAGGGCATGATGGCTACACCTTC

size: .
J: TRBJ1-3
D: TRBD1
V: TRBV27
CDR3: CASSRRQGGISGNTIYF
DNA: TGTGCCAGCAGTCGGAGACAGGGTGGCATCTCTGGAAACACCATATATTTT

size: .
J: TRBJ1-1
D: TRBD1
V: TRBV10-3
CDR3: CAIRPGQGKLENTEAFF
DNA: TGTGCCATCAGACCGGGACAGGGGAAGTTGGAGAACACTGAAGCTTTCTTT

size: .
J: TRBJ1-4
D: TRBD1
V: TRBV7-9
CDR3: CASSLGQGNEKLFF
DNA: TGTGCCAGCAGCTTGGGACAGGGTAATGAAAAACTGTTTTTT

size: few
J: TRBJ1-1
D: .
V: TRBV19
CDR3: CASSPQDITNTEAFF
DNA: TGTGCCAGTAGTCCCCAGGACATTACGAACACTGAAGCTTTCTTT

size: few
J: TRBJ1-1
D: .
V: TRBV29-1
CDR3: CSARVNTEAFF
DNA: TGCAGCGCCAGGGTGAACACTGAAGCTTTCTTT

size: .
J: TRBJ2-7
D: TRBD1
V: TRBV28
CDR3: CASSRTGFEPPF
DNA: TGTGCCAGCAGCAGGACAGGATTTGAGCCCCCGTTC

size: .
J: TRBJ2-7
D: .
V: TRBV2
CDR3: CASTVPRPGGLEQYF
DNA: TGTGCCAGCACCGTACCTCGACCTGGCGGTCTCGAGCAGTACTTC

size: .
J: TRBJ1-5
D: .
V: TRBV9
CDR3: CASSEGNSNQPQHF
DNA: TGTGCCAGCAGCGAGGGGAATAGCAATCAGCCCCAGCATTTT

size: few
J: TRBJ2-2
D: .
V: TRBV27
CDR3: CASSLWQTGELFF
DNA: TGTGCCAGCAGTTTATGGCAGACCGGGGAGCTGTTTTTT

size: .
J: TRBJ2-5
D: .
V: TRBV5-1
CDR3: CASSSGSQGRYETQYF
DNA: TGCGCCAGCAGCTCGGGTTCCCAGGGGCGGTACGAGACCCAGTACTTC

size: .
J: TRBJ1-3
D: .
V: TRBV15
CDR3: CATSRDEGSGNTIYF
DNA: TGTGCCACCAGCAGAGATGAGGGCTCTGGAAACACCATATATTTT

size: .
J: TRBJ1-4
D: .
V: TRBV7-2
CDR3: CASSQGLRNEKLFF
DNA: TGTGCCAGCAGCCAGGGGCTCAGGAATGAAAAACTGTTTTTT

size: .
J: TRBJ2-3
D: TRBD2
V: TRBV5-5
CDR3: CASSQGTSGIADTQYF
DNA: TGTGCCAGCAGCCAAGGGACTAGCGGGATTGCAGATACGCAGTATTTT

size: few
J: TRBJ2-7
D: .
V: TRBV4-3
CDR3: CASSQVRGLYEQYF
DNA: TGCGCCAGCAGCCAAGTTAGGGGTCTCTACGAGCAGTACTTC

size: .
J: TRBJ2-1
D: TRBD1
V: TRBV19
CDR3: CASIGDRGMGRNEQFF
DNA: TGTGCCAGTATCGGGGACAGGGGAATGGGTAGAAATGAGCAGTTCTTC

size: .
J: TRBJ2-3
D: .
V: TRBV24-1
CDR3: CATSAPWGAETSTDTQYF
DNA: TGTGCCACCAGTGCCCCCTGGGGAGCGGAGACTAGCACAGATACGCAGTATTTT

size: .
J: TRBJ1-2
D: .
V: TRBV5-1
CDR3: CASSLMPQGQGYGYTF
DNA: TGCGCCAGCAGCTTGATGCCTCAGGGTCAAGGCTATGGCTACACCTTC

size: .
J: TRBJ1-5
D: TRBD1
V: TRBV5-5
CDR3: CASSPGTGSQPQHF
DNA: TGTGCCAGCAGCCCAGGGACAGGGAGTCAGCCCCAGCATTTT

size: .
J: TRBJ1-6
D: TRBD1
V: TRBV18
CDR3: CASSPAWTGDSPLHF
DNA: TGTGCCAGCTCGCCGGCTTGGACAGGAGATTCACCCCTCCACTTT

size: .
J: TRBJ2-1
D: .
V: TRBV4-1
CDR3: CASSQRMGDEQFF
DNA: TGCGCCAGCAGCCAAAGGATGGGCGATGAGCAGTTCTTC

size: once
J: TRBJ1-1
D: TRBD1
V: TRBV5-4
CDR3: CASSPQGVEITEAFF
DNA: TGTGCCAGCAGCCCGCAGGGGGTGGAAATCACTGAAGCTTTCTTT